The clone carrying this T cell receptor beta chain was counted a few times. Germline V gene sequence: CDR1 SGHDT, CDR2 YYEEEE. This CDR3 has 14 amino acids. V was clipped by 2 bases and J by 3 bases, with 9 bases between them. Alongside a J-beta primer mix, a sample-barcoded 5' primer served in a second PCR lasting roughly 7 to 11 cycles. A single record per CDR3 protein comes from TCRdb applying MiXCR to the 5' RACE reads. The sample has some 800,000 distinct CDR3 sequences, around 42% seen once; the top ten hold roughly 19%. The data originate from a study of blood T cells in healthy people across ages. Study in general: Template switching caught about one barcoded beta molecule for each two T cells.

This TCR derives from a man between 60 and 75 years old in good health. Material: blood. The chain employs TRBV5-6 and TRBJ2-1; D ambiguous. The CDR3 spells CASSFVRIYNEQFF. The CDR3 DNA reads TGTGCCAGCAGCTTTGTACGGATCTACAATGAGCAGTTCTTC.